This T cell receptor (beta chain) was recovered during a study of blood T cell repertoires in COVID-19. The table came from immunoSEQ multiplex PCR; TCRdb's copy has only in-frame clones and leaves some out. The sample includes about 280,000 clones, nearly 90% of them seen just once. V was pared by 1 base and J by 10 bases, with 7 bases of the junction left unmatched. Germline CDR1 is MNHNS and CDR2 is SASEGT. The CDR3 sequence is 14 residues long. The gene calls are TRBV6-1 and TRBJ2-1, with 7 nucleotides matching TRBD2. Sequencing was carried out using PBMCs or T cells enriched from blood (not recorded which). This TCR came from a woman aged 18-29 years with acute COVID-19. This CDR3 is CASSEGGGAAEQFF. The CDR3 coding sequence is TGTGCCAGCAGTGAAGGGGGAGGGGCTGCCGAGCAGTTCTTC.